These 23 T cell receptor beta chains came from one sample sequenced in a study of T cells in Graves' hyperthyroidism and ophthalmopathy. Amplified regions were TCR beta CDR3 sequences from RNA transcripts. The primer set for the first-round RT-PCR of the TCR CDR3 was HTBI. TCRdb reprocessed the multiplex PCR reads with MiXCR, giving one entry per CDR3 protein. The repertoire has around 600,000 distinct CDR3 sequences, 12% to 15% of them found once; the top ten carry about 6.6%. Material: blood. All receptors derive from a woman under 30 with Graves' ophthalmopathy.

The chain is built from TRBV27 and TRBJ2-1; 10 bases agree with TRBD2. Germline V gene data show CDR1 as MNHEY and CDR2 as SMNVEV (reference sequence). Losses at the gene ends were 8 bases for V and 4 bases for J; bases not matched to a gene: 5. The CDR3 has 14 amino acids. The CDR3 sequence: CASQSLAGYNEQFF. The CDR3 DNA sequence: TGTGCCAGCCAATCACTAGCGGGGTACAATGAGCAGTTCTTC.

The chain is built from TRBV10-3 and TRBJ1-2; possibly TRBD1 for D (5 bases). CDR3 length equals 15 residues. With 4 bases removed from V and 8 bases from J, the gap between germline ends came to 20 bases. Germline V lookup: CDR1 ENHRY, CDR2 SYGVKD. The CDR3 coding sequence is TGTGCCATCAGTGGGGGAGGGACGTCCTCTATAGGCTACACCTTC. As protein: CAISGGGTSSIGYTF.

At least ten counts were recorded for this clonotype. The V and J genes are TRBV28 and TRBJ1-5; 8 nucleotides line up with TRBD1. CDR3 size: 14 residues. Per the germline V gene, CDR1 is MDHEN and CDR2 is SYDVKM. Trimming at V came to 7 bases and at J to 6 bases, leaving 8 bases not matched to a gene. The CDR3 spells CASNPQGGSQPQHF. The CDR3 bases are TGTGCCAGCAACCCACAGGGGGGCAGTCAGCCCCAGCATTTT.

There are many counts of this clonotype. The chain's CDR3 is CAWSAAGTNTDTQYF. The CDR3 coding sequence is TGTGCCTGGAGTGCAGCGGGAACCAACACAGATACGCAGTATTTT. This chain links TRBV30 with TRBJ2-3; 7 positions agree with TRBD2. Germline lookup yields CDR1 GTSNPN and CDR2 SVGIG (reference sequence). The V and J ends lost 1 base and 2 bases, in that order; junction bases with no gene match: 6. This CDR3 comprises 15 residues.

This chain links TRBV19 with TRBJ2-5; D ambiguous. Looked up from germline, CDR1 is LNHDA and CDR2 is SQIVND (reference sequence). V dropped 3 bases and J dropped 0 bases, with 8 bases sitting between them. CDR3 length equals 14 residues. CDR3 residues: CASSIQFHQETQYF. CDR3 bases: TGTGCCAGTAGTATCCAGTTCCACCAAGAGACCCAGTACTTC.

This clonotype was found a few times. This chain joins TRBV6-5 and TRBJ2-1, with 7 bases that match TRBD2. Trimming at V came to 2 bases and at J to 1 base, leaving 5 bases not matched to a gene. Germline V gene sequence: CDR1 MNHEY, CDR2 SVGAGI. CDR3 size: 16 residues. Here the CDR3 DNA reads TGTGCCAGCAGTTACCGAGCGGGACCTTCCTACAATGAGCAGTTCTTC. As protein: CASSYRAGPSYNEQFF.

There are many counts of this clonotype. The CDR3 reads CASREDTGYNGYTF. As DNA, the CDR3 is TGTGCCAGCAGAGAGGACACGGGGTACAATGGCTACACCTTC. This chain uses TRBV5-6 with TRBJ1-2; a possible D gene is TRBD1 (5 bases). This CDR3 comprises 14 residues. Per germline, CDR1 SGHDT and CDR2 YYEEEE. V was cut by 5 bases and J by 6 bases, with 17 bases left in between. The entire variable domain, with the rest obtained from reference TRBV5-6 and TRBJ1-2, is as follows: DAGVTQSPTHLIKTRGQQVTLRCSPKSGHDTVSWYQQALGQGPQFIFQYYEEEERQRGNFPDRFSGHQFPNYSSELNVNALLLGDSALYLCASREDTGYNGYTFGSGTRLTVV.

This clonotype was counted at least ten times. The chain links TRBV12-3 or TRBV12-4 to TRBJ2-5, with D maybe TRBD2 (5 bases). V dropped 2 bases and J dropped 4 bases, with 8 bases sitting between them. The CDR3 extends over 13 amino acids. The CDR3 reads CASSLSGRETQYF. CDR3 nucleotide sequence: TGTGCCAGCAGTTTATCGGGGAGAGAGACCCAGTACTTC.

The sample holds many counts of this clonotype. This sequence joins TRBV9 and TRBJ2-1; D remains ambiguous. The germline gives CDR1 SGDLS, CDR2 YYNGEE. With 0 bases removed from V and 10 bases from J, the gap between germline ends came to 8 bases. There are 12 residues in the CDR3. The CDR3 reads CASSVEGLEQFF. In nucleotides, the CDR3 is TGTGCCAGCAGCGTAGAGGGCCTAGAGCAGTTCTTC.

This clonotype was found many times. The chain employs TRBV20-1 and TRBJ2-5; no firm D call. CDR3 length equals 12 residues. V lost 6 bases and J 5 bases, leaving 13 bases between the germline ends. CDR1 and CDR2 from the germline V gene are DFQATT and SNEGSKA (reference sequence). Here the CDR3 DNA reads TGCAGTGCCAGCTTACACTGGGAGACCCAGTACTTC. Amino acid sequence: CSASLHWETQYF.

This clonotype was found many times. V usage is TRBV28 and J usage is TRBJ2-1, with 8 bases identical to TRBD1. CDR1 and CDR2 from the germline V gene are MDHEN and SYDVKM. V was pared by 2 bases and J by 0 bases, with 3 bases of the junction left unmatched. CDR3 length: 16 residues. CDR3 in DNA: TGTGCCAGCAGTTTAAGTGGACAGGGCTCCTACAATGAGCAGTTCTTC. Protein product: CASSLSGQGSYNEQFF.

This CDR3 reads CSVEDSDNYGYTF. The CDR3 DNA sequence: TGCAGCGTTGAAGATTCAGATAACTATGGCTACACCTTC. The rearrangement joins TRBV29-1 to TRBJ1-2; D uncertain. The CDR3 spans 13 residues. CDR1 is SQVTM, CDR2 ANQGSEA, per germline. V was cut by 0 bases and J by 1 base, with 6 bases left in between.

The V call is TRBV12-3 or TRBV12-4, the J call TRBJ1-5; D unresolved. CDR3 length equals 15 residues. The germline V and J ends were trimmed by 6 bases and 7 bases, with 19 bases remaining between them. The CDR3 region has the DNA TGTGCCAGCAGAACGGAGGGAAAAGGATACCAGCCCCAGCATTTT. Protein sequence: CASRTEGKGYQPQHF.

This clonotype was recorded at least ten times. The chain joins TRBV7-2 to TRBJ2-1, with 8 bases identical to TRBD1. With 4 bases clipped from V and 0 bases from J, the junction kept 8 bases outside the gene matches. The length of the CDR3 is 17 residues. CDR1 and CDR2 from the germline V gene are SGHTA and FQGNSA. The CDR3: CASSSSRTGPSYNEQFF. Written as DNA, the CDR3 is TGTGCCAGCAGCTCCTCCCGGACAGGGCCCTCCTACAATGAGCAGTTCTTC.

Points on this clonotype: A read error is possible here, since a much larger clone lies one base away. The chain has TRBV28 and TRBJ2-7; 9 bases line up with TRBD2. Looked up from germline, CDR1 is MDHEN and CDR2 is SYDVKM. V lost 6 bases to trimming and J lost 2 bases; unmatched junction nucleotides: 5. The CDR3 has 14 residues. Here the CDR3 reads CASSFPSGTYEQYF. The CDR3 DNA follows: TGTGCCAGCAGCTTTCCTAGCGGGACCTACGAGCAGTACTTC. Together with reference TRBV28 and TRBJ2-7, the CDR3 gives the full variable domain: DVKVTQSSRYLVKRTGEKVFLECVQDMDHENMFWYRQDPGLGLRLIYFSYDVKMKEKGDIPEGYSVSREKKERFSLILESASTNQTSMYLCASSFPSGTYEQYFGPGTRLTVT.

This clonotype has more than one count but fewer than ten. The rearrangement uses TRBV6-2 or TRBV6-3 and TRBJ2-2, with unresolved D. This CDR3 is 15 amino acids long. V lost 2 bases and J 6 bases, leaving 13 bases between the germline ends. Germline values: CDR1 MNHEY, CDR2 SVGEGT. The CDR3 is CASSYRRGVPGELFF. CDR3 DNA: TGTGCCAGCAGTTACCGGCGAGGAGTACCCGGGGAGCTGTTTTTT.

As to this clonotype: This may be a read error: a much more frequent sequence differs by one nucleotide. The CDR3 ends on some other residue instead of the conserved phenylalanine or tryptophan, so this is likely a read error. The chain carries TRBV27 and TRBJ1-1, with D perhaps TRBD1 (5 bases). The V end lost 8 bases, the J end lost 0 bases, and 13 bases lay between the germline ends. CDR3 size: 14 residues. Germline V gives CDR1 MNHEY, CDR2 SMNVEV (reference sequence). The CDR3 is CASRRGSMNTEAFS. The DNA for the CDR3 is TGTGCCAGCCGTCGGGGGAGCATGAACACTGAAGCTTTCTCT.

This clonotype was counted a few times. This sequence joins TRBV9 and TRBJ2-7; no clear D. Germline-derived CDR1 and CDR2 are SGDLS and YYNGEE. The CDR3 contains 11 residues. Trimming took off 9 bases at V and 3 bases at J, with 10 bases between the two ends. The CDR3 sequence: CATLISYEQYF. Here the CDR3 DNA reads TGTGCCACACTAATTAGCTACGAGCAGTACTTC.

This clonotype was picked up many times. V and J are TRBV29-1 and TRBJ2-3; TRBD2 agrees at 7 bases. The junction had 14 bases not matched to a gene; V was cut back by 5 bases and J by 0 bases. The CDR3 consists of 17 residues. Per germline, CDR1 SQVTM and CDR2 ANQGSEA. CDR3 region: CSVTSGLAVFSTDTQYF. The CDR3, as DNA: TGCAGCGTTACCAGTGGGCTAGCGGTATTTAGCACAGATACGCAGTATTTT.

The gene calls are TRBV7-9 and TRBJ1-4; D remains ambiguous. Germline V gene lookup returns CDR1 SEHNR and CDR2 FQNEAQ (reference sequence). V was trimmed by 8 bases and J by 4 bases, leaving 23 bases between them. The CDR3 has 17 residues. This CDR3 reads CASFASSSASDNEKLFF. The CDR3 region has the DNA TGTGCCAGCTTTGCTTCAAGTTCGGCGAGTGATAATGAAAAACTGTTTTTT. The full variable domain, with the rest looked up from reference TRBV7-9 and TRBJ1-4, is DTGVSQNPRHKITKRGQNVTFRCDPISEHNRLYWYRQTLGQGPEFLTYFQNEAQLEKSRLLSDRFSAERPKGSFSTLEIQRTEQGDSAMYLCASFASSSASDNEKLFFGSGTQLSVL.

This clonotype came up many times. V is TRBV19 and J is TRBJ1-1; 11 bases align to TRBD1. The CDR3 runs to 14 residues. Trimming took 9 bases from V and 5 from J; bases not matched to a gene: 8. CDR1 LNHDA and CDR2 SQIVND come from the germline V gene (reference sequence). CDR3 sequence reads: CASSLGTGGTEAFF. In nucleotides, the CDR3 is TGTGCCAGCAGCTTAGGGACAGGGGGAACTGAAGCTTTCTTT.

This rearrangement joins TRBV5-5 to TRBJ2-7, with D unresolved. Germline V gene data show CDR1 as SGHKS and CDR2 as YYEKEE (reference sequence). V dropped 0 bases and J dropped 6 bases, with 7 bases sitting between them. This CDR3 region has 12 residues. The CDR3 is CASSLDPREQYF. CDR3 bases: TGTGCCAGCAGCTTGGATCCTCGCGAGCAGTACTTC.

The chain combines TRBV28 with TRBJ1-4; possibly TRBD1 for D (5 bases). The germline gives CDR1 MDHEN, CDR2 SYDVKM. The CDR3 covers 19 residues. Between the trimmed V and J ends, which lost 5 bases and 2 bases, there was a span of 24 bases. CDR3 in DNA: TGTGCCAGCAGTGCGTGGGGTAGAGTATCAAAGGGGACTAATGAAAAACTGTTTTTT. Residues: CASSAWGRVSKGTNEKLFF.